What follows describes a single T cell receptor (beta chain). Stated time point: pre-treatment sample, taken before nivolumab and TIL therapy. Tumor tissue came from excised metastases, mostly pleural nodules or supraclavicular lymph nodes. Germline assignment: CDR1 LNHDA and CDR2 SQIVND (reference sequence). CDR3 length: 15 amino acids. Between the trimmed V and J ends, which lost 0 bases and 5 bases, there was a span of 11 bases. The immunoSEQ assay was v3. Libraries were sequenced to 2 million to 2.5 million read pairs (survey) or roughly 4.5-6 million (deep). Some clones are missing from TCRdb's copy, which holds only in-frame ones; the method was immunoSEQ multiplex PCR. The sample shows tens of thousands of clones, less than 65% of them seen only once. This record comes from a study of TIL therapy for anti-PD-1-resistant metastatic lung cancer.

This TCR was sampled from a woman between 30 and 79 years old with non-small cell lung cancer. The chain carries TRBV19 and TRBJ1-5; no definite D call. The sequences come from tumor tissue, collected at baseline. In DNA, the CDR3 is TGTGCCAGTAGTATAGAGGCAGGCCGGGATCAGCCCCAGCATTTT. Protein sequence: CASSIEAGRDQPQHF. The whole variable domain, remainder taken from reference TRBV19 and TRBJ1-5, is DGGITQSPKYLFRKEGQNVTLSCEQNLNHDAMYWYRQDPGQGLRLIYYSQIVNDFQKGDIAEGYSVSREKKESFPLTVTSAQKNPTAFYLCASSIEAGRDQPQHFGDGTRLSIL.